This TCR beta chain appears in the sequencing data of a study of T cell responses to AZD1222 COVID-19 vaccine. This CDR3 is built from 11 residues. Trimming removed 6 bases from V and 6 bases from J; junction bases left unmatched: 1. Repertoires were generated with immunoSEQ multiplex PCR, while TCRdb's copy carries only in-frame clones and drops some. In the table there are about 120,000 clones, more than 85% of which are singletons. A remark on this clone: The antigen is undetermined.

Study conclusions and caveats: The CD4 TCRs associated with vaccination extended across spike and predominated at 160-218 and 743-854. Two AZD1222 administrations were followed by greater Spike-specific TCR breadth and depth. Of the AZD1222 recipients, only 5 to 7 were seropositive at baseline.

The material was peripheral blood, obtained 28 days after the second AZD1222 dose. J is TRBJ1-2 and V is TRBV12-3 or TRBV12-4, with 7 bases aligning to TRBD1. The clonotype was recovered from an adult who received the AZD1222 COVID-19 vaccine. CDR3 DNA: TGTGCCAGCAGAGGGACAGATGGCTACACCTTC. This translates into CASRGTDGYTF.